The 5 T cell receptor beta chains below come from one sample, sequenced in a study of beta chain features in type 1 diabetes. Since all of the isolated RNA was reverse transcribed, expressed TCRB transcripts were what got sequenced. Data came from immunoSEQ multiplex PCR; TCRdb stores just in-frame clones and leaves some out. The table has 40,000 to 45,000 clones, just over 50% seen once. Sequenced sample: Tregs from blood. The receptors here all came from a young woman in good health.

The CDR3 region is CASSSQGGNTEAFF. The CDR3, as DNA: TGCGCCAGCAGCTCGCAAGGGGGTAACACTGAAGCTTTCTTT. This chain joins TRBV5-1 and TRBJ1-1; TRBD1 might be the D (6 bases). The CDR3 consists of 14 residues. V dropped 3 bases and J dropped 2 bases, with 11 bases sitting between them. Germline CDR1 reads SGHRS; CDR2 reads YFSETQ.

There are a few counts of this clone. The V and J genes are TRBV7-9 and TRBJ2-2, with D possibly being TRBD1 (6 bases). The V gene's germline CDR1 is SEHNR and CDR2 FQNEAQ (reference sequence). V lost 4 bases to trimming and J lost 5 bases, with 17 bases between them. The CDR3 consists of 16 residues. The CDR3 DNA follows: TGTGCCAGCAGCTCGCAGGGGTCTTCAACAACCGGGGAGCTGTTTTTT. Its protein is CASSSQGSSTTGELFF.

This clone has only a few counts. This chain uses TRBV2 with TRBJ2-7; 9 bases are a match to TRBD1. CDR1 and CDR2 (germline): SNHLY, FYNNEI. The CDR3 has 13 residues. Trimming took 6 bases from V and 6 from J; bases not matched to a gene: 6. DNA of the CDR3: TGTGCCAGCAGGGGGGGACAGGGAGGCGAGCAGTACTTC. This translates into CASRGGQGGEQYF. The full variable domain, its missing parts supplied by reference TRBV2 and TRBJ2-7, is EPEVTQTPSHQVTQMGQEVILRCVPISNHLYFYWYRQILGQKVEFLVSFYNNEISEKSEIFDDQFSVERPDGSNFTLKIRSTKLEDSAMYFCASRGGQGGEQYFGPGTRLTVT.

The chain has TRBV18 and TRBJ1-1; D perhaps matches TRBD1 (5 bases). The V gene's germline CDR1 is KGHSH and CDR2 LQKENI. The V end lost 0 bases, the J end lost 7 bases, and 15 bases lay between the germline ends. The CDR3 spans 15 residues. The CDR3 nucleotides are TGTGCCAGCTCACCACCGGCAAAAGGGGATAATGAAGCTTTCTTT. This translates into CASSPPAKGDNEAFF.

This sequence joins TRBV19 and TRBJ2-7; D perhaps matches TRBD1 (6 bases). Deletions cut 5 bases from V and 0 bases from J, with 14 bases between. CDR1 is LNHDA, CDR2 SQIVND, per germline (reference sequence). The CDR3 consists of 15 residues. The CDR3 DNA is TGTGCCAGTAGTTCTCAGGGGTATAGCTCCTACGAGCAGTACTTC. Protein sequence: CASSSQGYSSYEQYF.